This is a list of T cell receptor beta chains from one sample in a study of vaccination effects on CD4 cells after COVID-19. Antigen specificity for these receptors is unknown. Produced via immunoSEQ multiplex PCR; TCRdb's table is partial and in-frame only. The table records about 46,000 clones, 74% of them present only once. This specimen consisted of CD4+ T cells from PBMCs cultured without peptide, obtained after COVID-19 vaccination. These receptor sequences come from a human donor who had a prior SARS-CoV-2 infection. CDR3s include the opening cysteine and the closing phenylalanine or tryptophan. Size values are once, few and many counts, or a class for expanded clones, and some rows have none.

J gene,clone size,V gene,CDR3 protein
TRBJ1-6,NA,TRBV7-2,CASSLNTGGNSPLHF
TRBJ2-1,NA,TRBV10-3,CATSWVGGGAYNEQFF
TRBJ2-7,NA,TRBV18,CASSPPSGDEQYF
TRBJ1-1,NA,TRBV7-3,CASSRDTNTEAFF
TRBJ1-5,NA,TRBV12-3/TRBV12-4,CASSDANQPQHF
TRBJ2-5,NA,TRBV7-9,CASSLVGLGLETQYF
TRBJ2-3,NA,TRBV9,CASTQSGWSTDTQYF
TRBJ2-3,few,TRBV4-2,CASSQDEWGTDTQYF
TRBJ1-4,NA,TRBV6-6,CASSYFPHPYEKLFF
TRBJ1-6,NA,TRBV5-1,CASSFQLGAYNSPLHF
TRBJ2-3,few,TRBV25-1,CASSESRARSKDTQYF
TRBJ2-5,NA,TRBV18,CASSPPGGGRKTQYF
TRBJ2-2,NA,TRBV3-1/TRBV3-2,CASSRNLLGELFF
TRBJ2-6,few,TRBV4-1,CASSQDRRAYGANVLTF
TRBJ1-2,NA,TRBV6-5,CASSYFGTGNGYTF
TRBJ2-7,few,TRBV5-1,CASSSVLSTYEQYF
TRBJ1-4,NA,TRBV7-2,CASSPHGATNEKLFF
TRBJ2-2,once,TRBV4-2,CASSRTSGSNTGELFF
TRBJ1-6,NA,TRBV11-3,CASSFGGLDSPLHF
TRBJ2-1,few,TRBV5-1,CASSSLGGSYNEQFF
TRBJ1-5,NA,TRBV5-1,CASPSPWARPRRGNQPQHF
TRBJ1-5,NA,TRBV19,CASSMWGQGANQPQHF
TRBJ2-3,once,TRBV5-1,CASSLAPRTGGTDTQYF
TRBJ2-3,NA,TRBV4-3,CASSQVRAGLNTQYF
TRBJ2-5,once,TRBV5-1,CASSLGREETQYF
TRBJ2-7,NA,TRBV5-1,CASSLGAQTYEQYF
TRBJ1-1,NA,TRBV5-1,CASSLSAGVGNTEAFF
TRBJ1-2,NA,TRBV5-4,CASSSTNYGYTF
TRBJ1-4,NA,TRBV7-3,CASSVGQGEKLFF
TRBJ2-7,few,TRBV7-3,CASSPNWGREQYF
TRBJ1-4,once,TRBV7-6,CASSLAGQRNEKLFF
TRBJ1-2,once,TRBV9,CASSPLRGNYGYTF
TRBJ1-2,NA,TRBV19,CASSLPANNYGYTF
TRBJ2-1,NA,TRBV11-2,CASSLSLAGANEQFF
TRBJ2-3,NA,TRBV19,CASSMSLAGAAGVYTDTQYF
TRBJ1-2,NA,TRBV3-1/TRBV3-2,CASSQEYSFTYGYTF
TRBJ1-4,NA,TRBV3-1/TRBV3-2,CASSQDYPRGPTNEKLFF
TRBJ2-1,NA,TRBV7-6,CASSPRQVTYNEQFF
TRBJ2-6,once,TRBV4-3,CASSQDLLGGERTSGANVLTF
TRBJ2-3,NA,TRBV27,CASSPGDITDTQYF
TRBJ2-3,NA,TRBV11-2,CASSFNAGQGTDTQYF
TRBJ2-7,NA,TRBV7-2,CASSRTAHYEQYF
TRBJ1-3,NA,TRBV7-8,CASSGKTGLSGNTIYF
TRBJ2-7,NA,TRBV9,CASSSNPGDYEQYF
TRBJ2-7,NA,TRBV6-6,CASSYHSGKSSYEQYF
TRBJ2-5,NA,TRBV14,CASSQGFKGGLAGASWEETQYF
TRBJ1-2,NA,TRBV5-4,CASSLGFFGGYTF
TRBJ2-1,NA,TRBV5-1,CASSTLGGGESSYNEQFF
TRBJ1-2,NA,TRBV20-1,CQEGNYGYTF
TRBJ1-4,NA,TRBV5-1,CASSGGQVNEKLFF
TRBJ1-3,NA,TRBV5-4,CASSLEADPSGNTIYF
TRBJ2-1,NA,TRBV5-5,CASSLTRGEIVNEQFF
TRBJ1-1,NA,TRBV27,CASISFSPGNTEAFF
TRBJ2-7,NA,TRBV19,CASTVDRYSYEQYF
TRBJ2-7,NA,TRBV11-2,CASSRHGTQSSYEQYF